This TCR beta chain is drawn from a study of memory CD4+ T cells and cytomegalovirus serostatus. Findings and limits, study-wide: Suggested: most of the CMV-linked TCR signature lies in CD4+ memory cells. CD4+ memory repertoires contained 67 of 164 reported CMV TCRbeta sequences.

With respect to this clone: The antigen is undetermined.

The sort gate was single viable CD3+CD4+CD8-CD45RO+ cells for memory CD4+ T cells. In the study's own analysis: After removing out-of-frame reads, 2 million to 2.5 million distinct TCRbeta sequences remained. Sequencing was performed with immunoSEQ multiplex PCR; in TCRdb, only in-frame clones are kept and a portion is missing. That table gives V, J and clone size, and the DNA gave D and trimming. The sample records some 73,000 clones, under 80% being singletons. The CDR3 extends over 14 amino acids. CDR1 MGHRA and CDR2 YSYEKL come from the germline V gene. Between the trimmed V and J ends, which lost 4 bases and 4 bases, there was a span of 13 bases.

The source is an adult in good health and CMV-seropositive. The chain links TRBV4-1 to TRBJ1-1; a possible D gene is TRBD1 (5 bases). The sample taken for sequencing was memory CD4+ T cells from blood. DNA for the CDR3: TGCGCCAGCAGCCCAGGGTCGACGAGCACTGAAGCTTTCTTT. This sequence encodes CASSPGSTSTEAFF.